A single sample is the source of the 14 T cell receptor beta chains below, sequenced in a study of regulatory T cells in long-lasting Graves disease. Time point indicated: newly diagnosed GD, antithyroid drugs for less than 3 months. Extracted RNA from PBMCs served as the source of the TCR library. Relying on iRepertoire HTBI primers and Arm-PCR of CDR3 regions, the team built TCR beta libraries. TCRdb ran MiXCR on the multiplex PCR reads and lists one entry per CDR3 protein. The table includes a few hundred thousand distinct CDR3 sequences, 16% detected once. Separately, the same data were catalogued under a study of T cells in Graves' hyperthyroidism and ophthalmopathy.

The material was peripheral blood mononuclear cells (PBMCs), obtained at new diagnosis, from a patient treated with antithyroid drugs. The receptors shown here come from a man aged 35-49 years with Graves disease.

The table lists this clonotype with many counts. V is TRBV27 and J is TRBJ2-1; D gene unclear. Germline-derived CDR1 and CDR2 are MNHEY and SMNVEV (reference sequence). Trimming took 4 bases from V and 5 from J, leaving 6 bases between them. The CDR3 runs to 12 residues. The CDR3 DNA reads TGTGCCAGCAGTTCTATTGACAATGAGCAGTTCTTC. Translated, it gives CASSSIDNEQFF.

The J gene is TRBJ2-1, the V gene TRBV11-3, with 9 bases aligning to TRBD2. Germline CDR1 and CDR2: SGHNT and YENEEA. After removal of 2 bases from V and 9 bases from J, the junction contained 11 bases not matched to a gene. CDR3 length: 16 residues. The CDR3 region has the DNA TGTGCCAGCAGCTTAACCCTAGCGGGGAGGCTCGGTGAGCAGTTCTTC. It encodes CASSLTLAGRLGEQFF.

This clonotype was counted only a few times. This rearrangement joins TRBV20-1 to TRBJ1-6, with no clear D. This CDR3 has 14 amino acids. The V end lost 8 bases, the J end lost 5 bases, and 16 bases lay between the germline ends. Per germline, CDR1 DFQATT and CDR2 SNEGSKA (reference sequence). The CDR3 here is CSLGRIYDNSPLHF. CDR3 bases: TGCAGTTTAGGACGGATATACGATAATTCACCCCTCCACTTT.

The chain has TRBV24-1 and TRBJ2-5; TRBD1 aligns across 7 bases. Germline CDR1 reads KGHDR; CDR2 reads SFDVKD. The CDR3 loop spans 15 amino acids. J gave up 2 bases and V 4 bases, and 6 bases lay outside the gene matches. CDR3 protein: CATSDTTGAQETQYF. The CDR3 coding sequence is TGTGCCACCAGTGACACAACAGGGGCTCAAGAGACCCAGTACTTC.

With respect to this clonotype: This sequence may be a read error, since a much larger clone differs from it by one base. The J gene is TRBJ1-6, the V gene TRBV3-1; weak D call: TRBD1 (6 bases). Per the germline V gene, CDR1 is LGHDT and CDR2 is YNNKEL (reference sequence). Trimming took 7 bases from V and 7 from J, leaving 17 bases between them. This CDR3 contains 15 residues. The CDR3 bases are TGTGCCAGCATCCCAGACGCAGGGGTGAATTCACCCCTCCACTTT. Protein: CASIPDAGVNSPLHF.

Ten or more counts support this clonotype. The gene calls are TRBV7-9 and TRBJ2-7; no reliable D call. Germline assignment: CDR1 SEHNR and CDR2 FQNEAQ (reference sequence). The CDR3 spans 13 residues. V was cut by 1 base and J by 2 bases, with 6 bases left in between. For the CDR3, the DNA is TGTGCCAGCAGCTTAGGATCCCCCTACGAGCAGTACTTC. This translates into CASSLGSPYEQYF.

This clonotype was counted many times. The CDR3 DNA reads TGTGCCAGCAGTACTTCTCCTAGCGGGCCTACCTACGAGCAGTACTTC. Translation: CASSTSPSGPTYEQYF. The V call is TRBV27, the J call TRBJ2-7; 8 bases align to TRBD2. Germline CDR1 is MNHEY and CDR2 is SMNVEV (reference sequence). V shed 5 bases and J 2 bases; nucleotides not matched to a gene: 11. CDR3 length equals 16 residues.

This clonotype was observed at least ten times. The chain recombines TRBV28 with TRBJ2-3, with D possibly TRBD2 on 6 matching bases. The germline CDR1 and CDR2 sequences are MDHEN and SYDVKM. This CDR3 region has 15 residues. Trimming left V 5 bases short and J 1 base short, with 13 bases between. The CDR3 nucleotides are TGTGCCAGCAGTGGAGGAGGGAGTCGCACAGATACGCAGTATTTT. Its protein product is CASSGGGSRTDTQYF.

This clonotype was detected ten times or more. This chain connects TRBV6-2 or TRBV6-3 to TRBJ2-7, with D possibly TRBD1 on 6 matching bases. This CDR3 has 18 amino acids. Trimming pared 4 bases from V and 3 bases from J, leaving 25 bases between. Germline V gene lookup returns CDR1 MNHEY and CDR2 SVGEGT. DNA of the CDR3: TGTGCCAGCAGTTCCCTCCGGGGTCGAGGGGGAGTCTACTACGAGCAGTACTTC. This encodes CASSSLRGRGGVYYEQYF.

This clonotype was detected ten times or more. This chain links TRBV6-9 with TRBJ2-5; 11 bases fit TRBD2. The CDR3 loop spans 17 amino acids. Germline V lookup: CDR1 MNHGY, CDR2 SVAAGI. Trimming took 3 bases from V and 5 from J; bases not matched to a gene: 11. CDR3 DNA: TGTGCCAGCAGTTACTTCGCCCCTAGCGGGGGGTCGGAGACCCAGTACTTC. Translation gives CASSYFAPSGGSETQYF.

On this clonotype: This may be a read error, as it is one base from a much larger clone. CDR3 region: CAARRDRLNSPLHF. Written as DNA, the CDR3 is TGTGCCGCCCGACGTGACAGGCTTAATTCACCCCTCCACTTT. This sequence joins TRBV2 and TRBJ1-6; the D gene is possibly TRBD1 (6 bases). Trimming removed 11 bases from V and 6 bases from J, with 17 bases in between. This CDR3 contains 14 residues. Germline values: CDR1 SNHLY, CDR2 FYNNEI.

The table lists this clonotype with many counts. V gene TRBV28 combines with J gene TRBJ1-5, with a possible D match to TRBD1 (6 bases). Per the germline V gene, CDR1 is MDHEN and CDR2 is SYDVKM. V lost 4 bases and J lost 6, with 10 bases in between. The length of the CDR3 is 13 residues. CDR3 DNA sequence: TGTGCCAGCAGTTCACCACAGGGTCAGCCCCAGCATTTT. This encodes CASSSPQGQPQHF.

About this clonotype itself: At one of its ends the junction is not consistent with the germline gene, which may arise from a read error. The V and J genes are TRBV5-1 and TRBJ2-1; a weak D match, TRBD2 (7 bases). CDR1 is SGHRS and CDR2 is YFSETQ in the germline V gene. The CDR3 spans 15 residues. CDR3 nucleotide sequence: TGCGCCAGCAGCTTGGCGGGGGGCACAGCAAACATTCGGTACTTC. This sequence encodes CASSLAGGTANIRYF.

In this sample, this clonotype turned up many times. V is TRBV20-1 and J is TRBJ2-3; tentatively, D is TRBD2 (6 bases). Germline V gene data show CDR1 as DFQATT and CDR2 as SNEGSKA (reference sequence). The CDR3 loop spans 14 amino acids. The ends were cut back, 1 base at V and 3 bases at J, with 11 bases in the middle. The CDR3: CSARGTEGTDTQYF. As DNA, the CDR3 is TGCAGTGCTAGAGGGACGGAGGGGACAGATACGCAGTATTTT.